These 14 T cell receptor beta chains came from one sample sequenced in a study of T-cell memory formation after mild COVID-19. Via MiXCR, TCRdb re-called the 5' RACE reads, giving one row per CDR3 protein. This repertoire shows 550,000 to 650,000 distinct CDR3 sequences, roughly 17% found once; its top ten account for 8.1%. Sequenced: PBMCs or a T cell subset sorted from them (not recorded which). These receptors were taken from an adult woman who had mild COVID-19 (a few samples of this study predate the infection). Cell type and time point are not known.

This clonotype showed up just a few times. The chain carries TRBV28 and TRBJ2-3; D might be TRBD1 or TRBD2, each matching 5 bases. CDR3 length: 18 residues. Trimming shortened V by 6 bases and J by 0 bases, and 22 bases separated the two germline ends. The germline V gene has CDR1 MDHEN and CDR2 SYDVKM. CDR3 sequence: CASSYASAAGGSTDTQYF. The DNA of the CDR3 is TGTGCCAGCAGCTACGCCTCGGCAGCTGGGGGTAGCACAGATACGCAGTATTTT.

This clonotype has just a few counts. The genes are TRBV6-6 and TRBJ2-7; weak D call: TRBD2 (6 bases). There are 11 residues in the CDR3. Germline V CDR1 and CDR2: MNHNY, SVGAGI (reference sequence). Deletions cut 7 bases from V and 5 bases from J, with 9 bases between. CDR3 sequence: CASTLADEQYF. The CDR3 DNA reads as TGTGCCAGCACCTTAGCGGACGAGCAGTACTTC.

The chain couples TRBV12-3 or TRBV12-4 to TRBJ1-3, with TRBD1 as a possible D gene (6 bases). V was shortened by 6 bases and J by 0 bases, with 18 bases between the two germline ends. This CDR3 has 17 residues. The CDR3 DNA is TGTGCCAGCAGACCTCGGGAACGGGACAACTCTGGAAACACCATATATTTT. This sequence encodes CASRPRERDNSGNTIYF.

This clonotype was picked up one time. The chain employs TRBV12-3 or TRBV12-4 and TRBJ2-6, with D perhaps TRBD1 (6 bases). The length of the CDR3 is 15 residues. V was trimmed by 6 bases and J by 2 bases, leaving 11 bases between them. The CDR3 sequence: CASRKQGTGANVLTF. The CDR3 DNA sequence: TGTGCCAGCAGGAAACAGGGTACTGGGGCCAACGTCCTGACTTTC.

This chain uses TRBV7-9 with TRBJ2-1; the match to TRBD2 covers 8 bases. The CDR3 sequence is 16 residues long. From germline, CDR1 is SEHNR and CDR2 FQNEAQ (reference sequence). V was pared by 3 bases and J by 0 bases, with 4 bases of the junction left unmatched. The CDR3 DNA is TGTGCCAGCAGCTTCATTAGCGGGGTCTCCTACAATGAGCAGTTCTTC. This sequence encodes CASSFISGVSYNEQFF.

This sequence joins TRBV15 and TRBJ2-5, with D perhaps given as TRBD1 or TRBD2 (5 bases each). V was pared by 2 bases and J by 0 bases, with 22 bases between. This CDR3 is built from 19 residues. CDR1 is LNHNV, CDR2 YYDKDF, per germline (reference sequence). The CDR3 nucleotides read TGTGCCACCAGCAGACACCTAGGACTGGGGCTTAATGACCAAGAGACCCAGTACTTC. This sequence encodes CATSRHLGLGLNDQETQYF.

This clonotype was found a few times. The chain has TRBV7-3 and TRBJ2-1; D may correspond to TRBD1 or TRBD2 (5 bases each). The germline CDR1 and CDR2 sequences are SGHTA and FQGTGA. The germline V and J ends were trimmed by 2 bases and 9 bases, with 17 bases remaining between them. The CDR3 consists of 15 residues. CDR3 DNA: TGTGCCAGCAGCTTAGTCCAGGGCTCTCGGGGTGAGCAGTTCTTC. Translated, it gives CASSLVQGSRGEQFF.

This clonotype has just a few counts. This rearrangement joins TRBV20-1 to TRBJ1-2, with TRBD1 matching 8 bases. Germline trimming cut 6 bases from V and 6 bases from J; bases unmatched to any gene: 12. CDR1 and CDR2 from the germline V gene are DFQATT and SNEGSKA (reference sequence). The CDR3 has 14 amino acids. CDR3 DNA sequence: TGCAGTGCCCCCTCAACCGGGACAGGCGATGGCTACACCTTC. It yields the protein CSAPSTGTGDGYTF.

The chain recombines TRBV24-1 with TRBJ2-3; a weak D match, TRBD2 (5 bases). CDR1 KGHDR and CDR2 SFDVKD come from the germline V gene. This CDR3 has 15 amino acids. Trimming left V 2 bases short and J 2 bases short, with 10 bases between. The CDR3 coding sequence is TGTGCCACCAGTGATTCCGGGAAGTTCACAGATACGCAGTATTTT. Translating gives CATSDSGKFTDTQYF.

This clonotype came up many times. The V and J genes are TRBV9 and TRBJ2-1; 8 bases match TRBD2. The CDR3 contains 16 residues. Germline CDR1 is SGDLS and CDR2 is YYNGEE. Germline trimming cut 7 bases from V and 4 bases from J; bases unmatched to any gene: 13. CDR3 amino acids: CASSPSGGSAYNEQFF. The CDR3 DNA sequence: TGTGCCAGCTCTCCGAGCGGGGGTTCCGCTTACAATGAGCAGTTCTTC.

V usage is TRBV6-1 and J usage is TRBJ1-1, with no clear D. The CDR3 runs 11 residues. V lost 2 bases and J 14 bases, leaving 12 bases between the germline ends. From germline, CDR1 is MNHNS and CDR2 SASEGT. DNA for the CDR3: TGTGCCAGCAGTGAATTCCGTCAAAACTTCTTT. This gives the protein CASSEFRQNFF.

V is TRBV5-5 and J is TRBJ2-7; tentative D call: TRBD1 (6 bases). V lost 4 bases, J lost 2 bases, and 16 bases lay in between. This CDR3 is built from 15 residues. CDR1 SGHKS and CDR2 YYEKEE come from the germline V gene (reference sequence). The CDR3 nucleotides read TGTGCCAGCAGCGGAACCTATGGGGGCCCCTACGAGCAGTACTTC. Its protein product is CASSGTYGGPYEQYF.

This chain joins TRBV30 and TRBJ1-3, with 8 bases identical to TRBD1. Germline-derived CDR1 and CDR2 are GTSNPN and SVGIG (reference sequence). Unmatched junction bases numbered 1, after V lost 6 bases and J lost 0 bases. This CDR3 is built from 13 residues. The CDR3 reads CACDRGSGNTIYF. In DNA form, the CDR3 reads TGTGCCTGCGACAGGGGCTCTGGAAACACCATATATTTT.

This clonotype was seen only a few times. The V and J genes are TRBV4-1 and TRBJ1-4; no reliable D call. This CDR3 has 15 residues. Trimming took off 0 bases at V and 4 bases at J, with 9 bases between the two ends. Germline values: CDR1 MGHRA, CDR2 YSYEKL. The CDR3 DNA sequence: TGCGCCAGCAGCCAAGAAGGTCGGGGTAATGAAAAACTGTTTTTT. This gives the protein CASSQEGRGNEKLFF.